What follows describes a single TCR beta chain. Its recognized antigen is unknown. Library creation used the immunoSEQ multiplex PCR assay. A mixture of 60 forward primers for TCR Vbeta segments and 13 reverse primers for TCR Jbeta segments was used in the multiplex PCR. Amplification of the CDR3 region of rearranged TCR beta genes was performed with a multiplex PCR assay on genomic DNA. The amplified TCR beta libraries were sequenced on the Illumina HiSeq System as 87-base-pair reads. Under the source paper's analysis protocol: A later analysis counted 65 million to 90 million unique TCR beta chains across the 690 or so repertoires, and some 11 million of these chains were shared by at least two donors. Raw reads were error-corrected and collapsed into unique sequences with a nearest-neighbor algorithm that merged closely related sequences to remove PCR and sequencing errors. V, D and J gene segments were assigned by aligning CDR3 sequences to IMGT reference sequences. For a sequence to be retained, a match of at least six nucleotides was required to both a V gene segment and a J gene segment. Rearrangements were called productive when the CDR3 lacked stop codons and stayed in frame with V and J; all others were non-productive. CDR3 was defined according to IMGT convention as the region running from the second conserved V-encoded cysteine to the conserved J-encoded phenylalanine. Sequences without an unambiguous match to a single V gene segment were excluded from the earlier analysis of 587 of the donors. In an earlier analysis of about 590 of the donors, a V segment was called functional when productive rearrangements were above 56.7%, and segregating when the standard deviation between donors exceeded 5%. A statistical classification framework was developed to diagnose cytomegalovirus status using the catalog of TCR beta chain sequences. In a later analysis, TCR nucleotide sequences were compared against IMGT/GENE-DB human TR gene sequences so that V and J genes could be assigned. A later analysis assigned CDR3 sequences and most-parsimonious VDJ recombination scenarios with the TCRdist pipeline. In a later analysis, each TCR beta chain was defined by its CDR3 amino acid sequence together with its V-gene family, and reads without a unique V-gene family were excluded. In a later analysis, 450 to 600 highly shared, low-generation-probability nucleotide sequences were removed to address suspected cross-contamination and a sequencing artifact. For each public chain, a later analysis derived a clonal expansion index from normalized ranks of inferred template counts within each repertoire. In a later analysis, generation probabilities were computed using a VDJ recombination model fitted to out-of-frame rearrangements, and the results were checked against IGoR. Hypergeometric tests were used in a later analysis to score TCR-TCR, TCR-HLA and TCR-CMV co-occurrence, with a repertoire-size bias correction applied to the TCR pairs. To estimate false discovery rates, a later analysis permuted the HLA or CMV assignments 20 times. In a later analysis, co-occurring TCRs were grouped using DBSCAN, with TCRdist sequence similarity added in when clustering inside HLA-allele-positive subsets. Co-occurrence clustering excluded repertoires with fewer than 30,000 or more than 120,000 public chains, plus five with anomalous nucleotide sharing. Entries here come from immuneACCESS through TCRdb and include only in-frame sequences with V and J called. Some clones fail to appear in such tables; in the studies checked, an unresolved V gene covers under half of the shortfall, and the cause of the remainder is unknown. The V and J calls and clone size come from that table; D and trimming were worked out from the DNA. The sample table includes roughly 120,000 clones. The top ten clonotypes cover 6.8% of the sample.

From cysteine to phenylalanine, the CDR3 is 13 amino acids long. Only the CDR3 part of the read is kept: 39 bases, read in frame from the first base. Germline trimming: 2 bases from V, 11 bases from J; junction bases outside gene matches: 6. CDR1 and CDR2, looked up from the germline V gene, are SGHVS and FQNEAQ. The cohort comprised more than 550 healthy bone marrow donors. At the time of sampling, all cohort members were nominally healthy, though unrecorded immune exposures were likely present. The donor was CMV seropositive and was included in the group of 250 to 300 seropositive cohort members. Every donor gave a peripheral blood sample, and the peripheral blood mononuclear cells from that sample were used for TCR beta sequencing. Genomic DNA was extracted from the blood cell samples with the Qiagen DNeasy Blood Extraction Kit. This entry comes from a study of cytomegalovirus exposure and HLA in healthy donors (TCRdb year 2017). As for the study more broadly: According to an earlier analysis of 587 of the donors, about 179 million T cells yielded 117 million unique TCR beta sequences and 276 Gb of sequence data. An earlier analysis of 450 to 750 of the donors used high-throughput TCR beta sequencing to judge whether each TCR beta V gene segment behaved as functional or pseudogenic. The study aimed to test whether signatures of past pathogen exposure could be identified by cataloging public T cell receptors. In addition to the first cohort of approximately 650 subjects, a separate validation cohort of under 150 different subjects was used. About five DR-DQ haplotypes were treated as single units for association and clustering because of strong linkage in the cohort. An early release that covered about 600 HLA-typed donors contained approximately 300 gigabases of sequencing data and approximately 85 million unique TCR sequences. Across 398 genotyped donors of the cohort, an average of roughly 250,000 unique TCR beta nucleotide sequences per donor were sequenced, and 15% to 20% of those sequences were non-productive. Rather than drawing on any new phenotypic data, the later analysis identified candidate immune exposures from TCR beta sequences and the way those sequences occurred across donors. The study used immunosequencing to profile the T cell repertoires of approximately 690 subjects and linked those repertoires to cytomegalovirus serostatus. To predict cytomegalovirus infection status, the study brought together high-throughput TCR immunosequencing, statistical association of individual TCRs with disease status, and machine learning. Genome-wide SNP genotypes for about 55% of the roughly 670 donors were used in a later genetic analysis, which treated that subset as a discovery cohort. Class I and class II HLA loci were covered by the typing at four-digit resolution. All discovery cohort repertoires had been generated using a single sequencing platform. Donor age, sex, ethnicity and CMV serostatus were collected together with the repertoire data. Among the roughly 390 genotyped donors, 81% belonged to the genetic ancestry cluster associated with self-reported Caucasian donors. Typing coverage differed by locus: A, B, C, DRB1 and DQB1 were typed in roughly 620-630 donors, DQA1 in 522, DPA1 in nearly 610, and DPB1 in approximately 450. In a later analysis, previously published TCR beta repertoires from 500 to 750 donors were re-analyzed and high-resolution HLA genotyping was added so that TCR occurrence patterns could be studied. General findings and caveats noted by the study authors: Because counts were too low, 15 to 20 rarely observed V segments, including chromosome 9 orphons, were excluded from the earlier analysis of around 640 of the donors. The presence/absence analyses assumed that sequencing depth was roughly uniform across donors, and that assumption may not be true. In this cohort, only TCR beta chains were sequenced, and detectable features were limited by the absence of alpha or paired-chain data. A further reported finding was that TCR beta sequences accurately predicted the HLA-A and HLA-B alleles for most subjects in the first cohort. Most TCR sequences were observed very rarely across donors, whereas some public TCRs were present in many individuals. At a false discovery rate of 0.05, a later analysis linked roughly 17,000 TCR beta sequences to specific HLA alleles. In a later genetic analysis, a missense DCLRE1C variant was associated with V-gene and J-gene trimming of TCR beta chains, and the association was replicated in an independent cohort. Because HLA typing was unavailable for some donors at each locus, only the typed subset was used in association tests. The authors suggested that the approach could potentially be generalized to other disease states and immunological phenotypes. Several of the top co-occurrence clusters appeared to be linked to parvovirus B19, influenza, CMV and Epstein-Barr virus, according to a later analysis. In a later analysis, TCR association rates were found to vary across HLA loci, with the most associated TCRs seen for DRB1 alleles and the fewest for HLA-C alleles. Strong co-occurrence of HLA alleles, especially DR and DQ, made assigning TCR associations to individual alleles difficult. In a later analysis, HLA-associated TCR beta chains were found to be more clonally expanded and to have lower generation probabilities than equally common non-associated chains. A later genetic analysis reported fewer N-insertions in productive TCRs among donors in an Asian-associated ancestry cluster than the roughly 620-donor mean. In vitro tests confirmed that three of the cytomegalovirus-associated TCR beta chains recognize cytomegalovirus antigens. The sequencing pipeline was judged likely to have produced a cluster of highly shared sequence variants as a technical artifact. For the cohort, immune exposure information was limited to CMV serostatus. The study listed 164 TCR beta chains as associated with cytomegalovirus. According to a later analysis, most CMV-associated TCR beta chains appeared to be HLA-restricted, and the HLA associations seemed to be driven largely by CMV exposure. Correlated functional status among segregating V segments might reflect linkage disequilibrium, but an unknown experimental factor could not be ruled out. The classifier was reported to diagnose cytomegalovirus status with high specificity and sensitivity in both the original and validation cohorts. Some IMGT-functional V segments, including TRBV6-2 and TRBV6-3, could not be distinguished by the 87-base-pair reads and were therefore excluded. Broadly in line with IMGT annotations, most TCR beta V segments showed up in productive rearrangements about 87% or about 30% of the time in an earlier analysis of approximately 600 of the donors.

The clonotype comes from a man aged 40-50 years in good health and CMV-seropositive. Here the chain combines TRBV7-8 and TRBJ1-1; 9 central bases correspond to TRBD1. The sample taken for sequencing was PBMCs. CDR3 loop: CASSLQGQGTAFF. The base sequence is TGTGCCAGCAGCTTACAAGGACAGGGGACCGCTTTCTTT.